This T cell receptor (beta chain) was obtained from a study of high-grade serous ovarian cancer treatment subgroups. The wider study: Each sample yielded on average roughly 7,500 unique TCR beta rearrangements from approximately 13,000 reads. The study, taken as a whole, reports: Repertoire similarity ranged about 0.1 to 0.85 between tumors of one patient. Bulk tumor TCR sequencing gave no spatial information.

Comment on this clone: Its antigen remains unknown.

The repertoire was sequenced with immunoSEQ multiplex PCR; TCRdb's copy has only in-frame clones and lacks some. The table lists 5,800 or so clones, about three fifths of them singletons, with 14% in the top ten. The tumor samples were collected prior to definitive surgery or chemotherapy. The V segment lost 2 bases and the J segment 8 bases; nucleotides outside the gene matches: 9. The CDR3 loop spans 14 amino acids. Germline CDR1 SGHNT, CDR2 YYREEE (reference sequence). The TCR originated in a human donor with high-grade serous ovarian cancer. The gene calls are TRBV5-4 and TRBJ1-2; 7 bases map to TRBD1. The sample was tumor tissue. The CDR3 coding sequence is TGTGCCAGCAGCTTTAAAGGTGACAGGGAGGGCTACACCTTC. Translating it yields CASSFKGDREGYTF.